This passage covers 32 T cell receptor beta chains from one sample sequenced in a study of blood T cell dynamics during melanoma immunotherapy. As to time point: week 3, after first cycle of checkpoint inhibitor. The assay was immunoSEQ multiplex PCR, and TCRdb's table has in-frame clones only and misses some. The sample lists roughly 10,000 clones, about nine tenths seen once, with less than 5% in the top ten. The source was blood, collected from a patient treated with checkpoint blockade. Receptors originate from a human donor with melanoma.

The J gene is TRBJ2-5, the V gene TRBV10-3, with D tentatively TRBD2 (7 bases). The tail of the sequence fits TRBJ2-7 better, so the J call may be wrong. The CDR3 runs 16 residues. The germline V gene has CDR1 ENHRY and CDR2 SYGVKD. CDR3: CAISDPPGGGGYEQYF. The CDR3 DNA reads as TGTGCCATCAGTGATCCCCCCGGGGGCGGGGGCTACGAGCAGTACTTC.

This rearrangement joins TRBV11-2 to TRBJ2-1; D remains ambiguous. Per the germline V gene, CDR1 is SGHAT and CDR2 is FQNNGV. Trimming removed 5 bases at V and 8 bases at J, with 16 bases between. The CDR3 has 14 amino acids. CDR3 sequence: CASSPDLRRDEQFF. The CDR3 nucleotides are TGTGCCAGCAGCCCCGATCTCAGGCGCGATGAGCAGTTCTTC.

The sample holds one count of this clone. CDR3 amino acids: CASSPRDRPYEQYF. CDR3 sequence (DNA): TGTGCCAGTAGTCCCCGGGACAGGCCCTACGAGCAGTACTTC. The rearrangement joins TRBV19 to TRBJ2-7, with 8 bases aligning to TRBD1. The CDR3 has 14 amino acids. The germline V gene encodes CDR1 LNHDA and CDR2 SQIVND (reference sequence). V dropped 5 bases and J dropped 2; count of bases not matched to a gene: 5.

This chain's CDR3 is CASSQDHHGTSGPNEQFF. CDR3 in DNA: TGCGCCAGCAGCCAAGATCACCACGGGACTAGCGGGCCCAATGAGCAGTTCTTC. The chain links TRBV4-1 to TRBJ2-1; TRBD2 matches 12 bases. In germline, CDR1 is MGHRA, CDR2 YSYEKL. There are 18 residues in the CDR3. V lost 0 bases and J lost 6; bases outside the gene matches: 9.

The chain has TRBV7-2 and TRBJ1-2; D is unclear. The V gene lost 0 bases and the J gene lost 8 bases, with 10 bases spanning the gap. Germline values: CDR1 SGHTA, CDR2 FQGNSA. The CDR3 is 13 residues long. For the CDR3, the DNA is TGTGCCAGCAGCTTAGCGTTGGATTGGGGCTACACCTTC. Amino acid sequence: CASSLALDWGYTF.

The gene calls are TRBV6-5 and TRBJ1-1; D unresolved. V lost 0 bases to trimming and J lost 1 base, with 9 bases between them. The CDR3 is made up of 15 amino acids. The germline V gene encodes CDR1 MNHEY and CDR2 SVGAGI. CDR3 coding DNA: TGTGCCAGCAGTTACTCGAAAGGGAGGAACACTGAAGCTTTCTTT. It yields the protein CASSYSKGRNTEAFF.

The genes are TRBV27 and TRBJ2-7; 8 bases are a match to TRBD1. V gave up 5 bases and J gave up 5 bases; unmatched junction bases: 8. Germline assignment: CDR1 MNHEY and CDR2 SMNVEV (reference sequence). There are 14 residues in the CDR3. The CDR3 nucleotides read TGTGCCAGCAGTCCGACGGACAGGGTAAACGAGCAGTACTTC. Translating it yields CASSPTDRVNEQYF.

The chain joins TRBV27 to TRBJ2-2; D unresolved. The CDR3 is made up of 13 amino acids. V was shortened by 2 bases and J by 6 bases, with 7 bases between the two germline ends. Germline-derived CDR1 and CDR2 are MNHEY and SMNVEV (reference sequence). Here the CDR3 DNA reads TGTGCCAGCAGTTTAAATTGGGCCGGGGAGCTGTTTTTT. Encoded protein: CASSLNWAGELFF.

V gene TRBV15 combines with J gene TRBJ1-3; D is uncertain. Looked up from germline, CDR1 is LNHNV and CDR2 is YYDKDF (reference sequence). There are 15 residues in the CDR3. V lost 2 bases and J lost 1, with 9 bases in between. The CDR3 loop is CATSRPRASGNTIYF. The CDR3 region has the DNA TGTGCCACCAGCAGACCCCGAGCGTCTGGAAACACCATATATTTT.

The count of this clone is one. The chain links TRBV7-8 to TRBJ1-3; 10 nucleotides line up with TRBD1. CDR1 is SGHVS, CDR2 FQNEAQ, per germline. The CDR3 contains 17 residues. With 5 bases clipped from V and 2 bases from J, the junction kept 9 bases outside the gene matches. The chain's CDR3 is CASSTRGDRGPGNTIYF. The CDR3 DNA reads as TGTGCCAGCAGCACCCGCGGTGACAGGGGGCCTGGAAACACCATATATTTT.

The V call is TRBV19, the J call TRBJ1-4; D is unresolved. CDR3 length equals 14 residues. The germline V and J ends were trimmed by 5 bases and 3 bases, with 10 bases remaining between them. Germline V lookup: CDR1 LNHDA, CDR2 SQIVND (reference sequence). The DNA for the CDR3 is TGTGCCAGTAGTGAGAGGAGGGCTAATGAAAAACTGTTTTTT. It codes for CASSERRANEKLFF.

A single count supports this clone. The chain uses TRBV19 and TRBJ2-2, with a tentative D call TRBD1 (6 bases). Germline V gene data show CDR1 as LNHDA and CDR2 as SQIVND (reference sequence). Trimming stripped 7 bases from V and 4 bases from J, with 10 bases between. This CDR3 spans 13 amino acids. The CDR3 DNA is TGTGCCAGTACCCCGACAGGCACCGGGGAGCTGTTTTTT. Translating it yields CASTPTGTGELFF.

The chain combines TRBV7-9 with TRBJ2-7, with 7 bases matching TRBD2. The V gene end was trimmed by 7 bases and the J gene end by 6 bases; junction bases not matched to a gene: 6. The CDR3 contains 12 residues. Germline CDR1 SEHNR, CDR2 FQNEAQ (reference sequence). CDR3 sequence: CASTVGGSEQYF. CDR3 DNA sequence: TGTGCCAGCACCGTGGGAGGGAGCGAGCAGTACTTC.

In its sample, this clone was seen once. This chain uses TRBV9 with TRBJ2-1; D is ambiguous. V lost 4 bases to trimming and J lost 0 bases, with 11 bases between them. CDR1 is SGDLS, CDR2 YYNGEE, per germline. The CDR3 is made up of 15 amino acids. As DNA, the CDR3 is TGTGCCAGCAGCCCCTACTTAAGCTCCTACAATGAGCAGTTCTTC. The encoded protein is CASSPYLSSYNEQFF.

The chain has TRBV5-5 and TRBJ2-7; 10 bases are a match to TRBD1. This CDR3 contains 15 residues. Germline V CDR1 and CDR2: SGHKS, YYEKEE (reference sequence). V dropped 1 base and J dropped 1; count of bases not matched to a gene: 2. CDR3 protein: CASSLRGQGSYEQYF. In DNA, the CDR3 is TGTGCCAGCAGCTTGAGGGGACAGGGGTCCTACGAGCAGTACTTC.

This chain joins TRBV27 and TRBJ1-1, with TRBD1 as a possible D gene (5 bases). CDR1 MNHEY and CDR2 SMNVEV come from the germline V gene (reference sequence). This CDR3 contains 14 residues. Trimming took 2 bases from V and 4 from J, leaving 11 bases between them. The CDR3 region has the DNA TGTGCCAGCAGTTTACGTGGGGGGGGCACTGAAGCTTTCTTT. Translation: CASSLRGGGTEAFF.

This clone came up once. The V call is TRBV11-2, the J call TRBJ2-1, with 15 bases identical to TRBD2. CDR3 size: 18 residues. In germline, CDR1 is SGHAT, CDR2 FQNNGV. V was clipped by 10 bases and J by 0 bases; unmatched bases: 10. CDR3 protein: CATTPGLAGGRSYNEQFF. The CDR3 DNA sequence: TGTGCCACCACACCGGGACTAGCGGGAGGACGCTCCTACAATGAGCAGTTCTTC.

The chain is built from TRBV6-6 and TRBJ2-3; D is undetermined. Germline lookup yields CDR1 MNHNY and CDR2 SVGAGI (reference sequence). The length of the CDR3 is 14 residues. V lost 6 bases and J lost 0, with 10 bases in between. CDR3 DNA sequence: TGTGCCAGCAGAGACGGTTCTAGCACAGATACGCAGTATTTT. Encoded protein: CASRDGSSTDTQYF.

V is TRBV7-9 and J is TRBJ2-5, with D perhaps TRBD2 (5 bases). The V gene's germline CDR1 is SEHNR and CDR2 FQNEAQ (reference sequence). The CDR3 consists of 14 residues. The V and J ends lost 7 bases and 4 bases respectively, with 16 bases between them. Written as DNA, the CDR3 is TGTGCCAGCACCCCAAAGGCGGGCGCAGAGACCCAGTACTTC. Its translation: CASTPKAGAETQYF.

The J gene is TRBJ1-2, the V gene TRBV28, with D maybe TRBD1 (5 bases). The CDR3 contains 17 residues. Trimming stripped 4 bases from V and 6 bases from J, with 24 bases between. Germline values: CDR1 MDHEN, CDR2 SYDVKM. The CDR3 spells CASSSHLGTQRGNGYTF. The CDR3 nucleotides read TGTGCCAGCAGTTCCCACCTCGGGACTCAAAGGGGTAATGGCTACACCTTC.

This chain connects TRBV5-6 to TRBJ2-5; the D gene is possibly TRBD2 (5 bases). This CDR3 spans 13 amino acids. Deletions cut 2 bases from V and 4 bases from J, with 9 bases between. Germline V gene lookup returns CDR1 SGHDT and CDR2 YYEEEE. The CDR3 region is CASSLRGGETQYF. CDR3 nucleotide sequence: TGTGCCAGCAGCTTACGGGGTGGAGAGACCCAGTACTTC.

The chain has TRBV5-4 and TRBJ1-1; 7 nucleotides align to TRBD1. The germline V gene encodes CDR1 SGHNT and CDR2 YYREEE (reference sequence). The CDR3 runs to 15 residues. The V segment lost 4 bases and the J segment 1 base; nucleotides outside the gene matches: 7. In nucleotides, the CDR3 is TGTGCCAGCAGCGGACGACAGGGACAGAACACTGAAGCTTTCTTT. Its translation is CASSGRQGQNTEAFF.

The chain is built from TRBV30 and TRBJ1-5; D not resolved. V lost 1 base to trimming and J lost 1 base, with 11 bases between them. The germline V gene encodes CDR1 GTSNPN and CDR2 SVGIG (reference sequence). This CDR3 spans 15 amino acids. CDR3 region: CAWSEDGHSNQPQHF. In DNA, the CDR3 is TGTGCCTGGAGTGAGGACGGGCACAGCAATCAGCCCCAGCATTTT.

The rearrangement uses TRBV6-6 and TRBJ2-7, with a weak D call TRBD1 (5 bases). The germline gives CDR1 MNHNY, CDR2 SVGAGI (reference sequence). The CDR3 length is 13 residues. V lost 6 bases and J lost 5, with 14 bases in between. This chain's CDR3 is CASRRQGLNEQYF. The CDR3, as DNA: TGTGCCAGCAGAAGGCAGGGTTTAAACGAGCAGTACTTC.

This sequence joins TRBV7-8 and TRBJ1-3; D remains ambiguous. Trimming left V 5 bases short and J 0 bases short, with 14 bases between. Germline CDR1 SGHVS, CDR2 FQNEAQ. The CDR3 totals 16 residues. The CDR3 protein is CASSPPDWSSGNTIYF. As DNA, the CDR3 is TGTGCCAGCAGCCCCCCCGACTGGAGCTCTGGAAACACCATATATTTT.

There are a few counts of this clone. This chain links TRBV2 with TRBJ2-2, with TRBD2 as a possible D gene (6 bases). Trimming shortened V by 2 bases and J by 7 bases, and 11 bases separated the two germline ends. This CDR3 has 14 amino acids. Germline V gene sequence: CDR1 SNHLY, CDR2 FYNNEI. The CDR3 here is CASSETSPDGELFF. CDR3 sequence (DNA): TGTGCCAGCAGTGAAACTAGCCCGGACGGGGAGCTGTTTTTT.

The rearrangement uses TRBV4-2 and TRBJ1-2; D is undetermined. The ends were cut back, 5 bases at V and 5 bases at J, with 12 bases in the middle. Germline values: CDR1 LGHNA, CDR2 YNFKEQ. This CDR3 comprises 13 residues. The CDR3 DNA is TGTGCCAGCAGCGAAACTGACTCTTATGGCTACACCTTC. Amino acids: CASSETDSYGYTF.

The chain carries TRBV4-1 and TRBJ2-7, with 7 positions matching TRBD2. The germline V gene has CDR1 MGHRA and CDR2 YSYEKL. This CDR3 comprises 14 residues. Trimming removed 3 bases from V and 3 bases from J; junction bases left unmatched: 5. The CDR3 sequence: CASSQGGGSYEQYF. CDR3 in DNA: TGCGCCAGCAGCCAGGGAGGCGGGAGCTACGAGCAGTACTTC.

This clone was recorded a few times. Written as DNA, the CDR3 is TGTGCCACCAGCAGAGATGTAAGACGGGAAGCTTTCTTT. It specifies CATSRDVRREAFF. The J gene is TRBJ1-1, the V gene TRBV15; no clear D gene. V lost 0 bases, J lost 8 bases, and 10 bases lay in between. This CDR3 is built from 13 residues. CDR1 is LNHNV and CDR2 is YYDKDF in the germline V gene (reference sequence).

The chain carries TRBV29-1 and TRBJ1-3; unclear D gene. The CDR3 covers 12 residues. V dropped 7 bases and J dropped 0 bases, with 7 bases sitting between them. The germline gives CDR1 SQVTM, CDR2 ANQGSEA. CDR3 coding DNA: TGCAGCGCGAAGAGCTCTGGAAACACCATATATTTT. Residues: CSAKSSGNTIYF.

The CDR3 nucleotides are TGTGCCAGCAGTGTGGTATTGGACGGGGCTGCGTGGAATGAGCAGTTCTTC. This encodes CASSVVLDGAAWNEQFF. This sequence joins TRBV2 and TRBJ2-1; tentatively, D is TRBD1 or TRBD2 (5 bases each). Trimming shortened V by 4 bases and J by 7 bases, and 23 bases separated the two germline ends. The CDR3 totals 17 residues. Germline V gene data show CDR1 as SNHLY and CDR2 as FYNNEI. Complete variable domain (other parts from reference TRBV2 and TRBJ2-1): EPEVTQTPSHQVTQMGQEVILRCVPISNHLYFYWYRQILGQKVEFLVSFYNNEISEKSEIFDDQFSVERPDGSNFTLKIRSTKLEDSAMYFCASSVVLDGAAWNEQFFGPGTRLTVL.

The CDR3 nucleotides read TGTGCCAGCAATCGGAACACTGAAGCTTTCTTT. It translates to CASNRNTEAFF. The V and J genes are TRBV6-5 and TRBJ1-1; no reliable D call. CDR1 MNHEY and CDR2 SVGAGI come from the germline V gene. The CDR3 covers 11 residues. The V gene lost 7 bases and the J gene lost 1 base, with 4 bases spanning the gap.